These 2 T cell receptor beta chains share one sample of origin, sequenced in a study of blood T cell repertoires in COVID-19. Sequencing used immunoSEQ multiplex PCR; TCRdb keeps in-frame clones, though not all of them. The sample shows about 250,000 clones, approximately 83% of them seen only once. Sequencing used peripheral blood. The receptors stem from a man at least 80 years old with acute or convalescent COVID-19.

The chain recombines TRBV14 with TRBJ2-3; TRBD2 matches at 16 bases. Germline trimming cut 2 bases from V and 5 bases from J; bases unmatched to any gene: 4. Germline V gives CDR1 SGHDN, CDR2 FVKESK. The CDR3 is 17 residues long. The CDR3 is CASSQTGLAGGRDTQYF. DNA for the CDR3: TGTGCCAGCAGCCAAACGGGACTAGCGGGGGGGAGAGATACGCAGTATTTT.

The chain has TRBV12-3 or TRBV12-4 and TRBJ2-2, with D hard to call. The CDR3 consists of 12 residues. The ends were cut back, 5 bases at V and 4 bases at J, with 5 bases in the middle. The CDR3 loop is CASSPGTGELFF. The DNA of the CDR3 is TGTGCCAGCAGTCCGGGCACCGGGGAGCTGTTTTTT.